This T cell receptor beta chain came from a study of cytomegalovirus exposure and HLA in healthy donors. Study-wide findings and caveats: Specific recognition of CMV antigens was confirmed in vitro for three chains (all CMV-associated). After further analysis at a later stage, around 17,000 TCR beta sequences were associated with HLA alleles at 0.05 false discovery rate. The authors later found HLA-associated TCR beta chains more clonally expanded than equally common others.

The CDR3 is 13 amino acids. V lost 2 bases and J lost 4, with 8 bases in between. From germline, CDR1 is SGHVS and CDR2 FNYEAQ. The PCR had 60 Vbeta and 13 Jbeta primers. Data came from immunoSEQ multiplex PCR; TCRdb stores just in-frame clones and leaves some out. Here the sample spans roughly 86,000 clones, around 69% being singletons. About this clone itself: The antigen is unknown.

This TCR was sampled from a man aged 25 to 40 in good health and CMV-seronegative. The chain uses TRBV7-6 and TRBJ1-1; D uncertain. Sequencing was carried out using PBMCs. The CDR3: CASSLTGTTEAFF. CDR3 nucleotide sequence: TGTGCCAGCAGCTTAACGGGAACCACTGAAGCTTTCTTT.